The text below deals with one T cell receptor beta chain. Its target is unknown. The data were taken from a study of neoadjuvant nivolumab and ipilimumab in lung cancer. Study in general: The combination arm added day-1 ipilimumab 1 mg/kg to nivolumab 3 mg/kg on days 1, 15, 29. Study-wide findings and caveats: TCR richness and clonality were higher in tumors than adjacent uninvolved lung. TCR receptors were sequenced in few samples. Only a single major-pathologic-response sample was available for clonality analysis.

The method was immunoSEQ multiplex PCR; TCRdb's version includes in-frame clones alone and lacks a portion of them. The profile shows about 23,000 clones, roughly 84% of them singletons. The specimen comprised peripheral blood, sampled before neoadjuvant nivolumab, alone or with ipilimumab. The receptor comes from an adult with non-small cell lung cancer.

The CDR3 bases are TGTGCCAGCAGCGTCAGGACAGCAACTAATGAAAAACTGTTTTTT. Translation: CASSVRTATNEKLFF. The chain combines TRBV9 with TRBJ1-4; D might be TRBD1 (6 bases). The CDR3 is 15 residues long. The V end lost 2 bases, the J end lost 0 bases, and 8 bases lay between the germline ends. The germline CDR1 and CDR2 sequences are SGDLS and YYNGEE.